This TCR beta chain was recovered during a study of Graves' ophthalmopathy and Graves' hyperthyroidism. Where ophthalmopathy was present, donors had moderate-to-severe activity, CAS ≥3, NOSPECS ≥4 and duration under 3 months. The starting material, around 9.3 ml of fresh peripheral blood, provided the PBMCs. Only a few counts were recorded for this clonotype. Its antigen is not identified. Amplification of TCR beta CDR3 regions used RNA transcripts. The first round was an RT-PCR with HTBI primers, and the second round was a multiplex PCR. TCRdb passed the multiplex PCR reads through MiXCR, listing each CDR3 protein once. The table shows 230,000 or so distinct CDR3 sequences, with 45% occurring only once. Study-level findings and limits: Most expanded clonotypes from thyroid (those above 0.001 frequency) were also found in blood. Prediction of ophthalmopathy progression reached approximately 64% sensitivity and around 72% specificity.

The CDR3 sequence is 16 residues long. Germline loops: CDR1 DFQATT, CDR2 SNEGSKA (reference sequence). Trimming cost V 3 bases and J 0 bases, with 14 bases left between them. The TCR sequence derives from an adult man with Graves' ophthalmopathy. V and J are TRBV20-1 and TRBJ1-4, with no clear D. The source material was peripheral blood. This CDR3 is CSASRGSGATNEKLFF. The CDR3 DNA reads as TGCAGTGCTAGTCGAGGCAGCGGGGCAACTAATGAAAAACTGTTTTTT.